This T cell receptor (beta chain) was sequenced during a study of blood T cell repertoires in COVID-19. On the study more broadly: The United States, Italy and Spain provided the acute and convalescent COVID-19 samples. Nucleic acid was either cDNA or gDNA, and it came from T cells, B-cell-depleted T cells, or PBMCs.

Germline V gene lookup returns CDR1 LNHNV and CDR2 YYDKDF (reference sequence). CDR3 size: 15 residues. The V segment lost 0 bases and the J segment 7 bases; nucleotides outside the gene matches: 6. The authors' processing: Using reference gene primer amplification, nucleated cell counts were estimated. Profiled with immunoSEQ multiplex PCR; TCRdb holds only in-frame clones, not every one. V and J calls and clone size are copied from that table; D and trimming were computed from the DNA. This table holds approximately 210,000 clones, around four fifths found once. The chain is built from TRBV15 and TRBJ2-5, with 9 bases identical to TRBD2. Sequencing was performed on peripheral blood. The TCR sequence derives from a human donor in a cohort sampled during active COVID-19. DNA for the CDR3: TGTGCCACCAGCAGAGATGGCGGGGGGGGAGCGACCCAGTACTTC. It translates to CATSRDGGGGATQYF.